The clone carrying this T cell receptor (beta chain) was found a few times. What it binds is unknown. This beta chain slipped into a library made for alpha chains as a stray read, so its size is not meaningful. The data were obtained in a study of spatial heterogeneity in lung cancer. Study background: Unique TCR and UMI combinations averaged more than ten appearances each in raw reads.

Time point: sample taken at primary tumor resection. TCRdb itself ran the 5' RACE reads through MiXCR, one entry per CDR3 protein. This sample has roughly 18,000 distinct CDR3 sequences, with 9.6% found just once. CDR3 size: 14 residues. Germline V gene data show CDR1 as ENHRY and CDR2 as SYGVKD. Germline trimming cut 10 bases from V and 4 bases from J; bases unmatched to any gene: 9. Study-wide findings and caveats: Tumors with more nonsynonymous mutations had more expanded intratumoral alpha and beta TCRs.

V and J are TRBV10-3 and TRBJ2-3; 9 nucleotides align to TRBD2. Sequenced material: lung tumor tissue, taken at surgery. The receptor's source is a female donor with early-stage non-small cell lung cancer. CDR3 DNA sequence: TGTGCCACCGAGGAGCGGGGGGTAGCAGATACGCAGTATTTT. This sequence encodes CATEERGVADTQYF.